This TCR beta chain was sequenced in a study of read filtering for tumor transcriptome and immune sequencing. Study-level background: Patients were approximately 18 male and some 13 female, mean age 65.9 years, range about 45 to 85. Whole-transcriptome libraries were prepared after DNase treatment.

Molecular barcoded adaptors covering alpha/delta and beta/gamma chains were used on approximately 400 ng RNA. TCRdb independently ran MiXCR on the reads; one entry per CDR3 protein. The data show about 14,000 distinct CDR3 sequences, about 20% seen once. V was pared by 7 bases and J by 1 base, with 3 bases of the junction left unmatched. From germline, CDR1 is ENHRY and CDR2 SYGVKD. The CDR3 runs 14 residues. Study-level points and caveats: This fraction held mixed bone marrow immune cells after CD138-negative sorting.

Of note for this clonotype: As yet, its antigen is unknown.

This receptor was obtained from a donor older than 35 with multiple myeloma. The V call is TRBV10-3, the J call TRBJ2-2; 7 bases align to TRBD1. The specimen sequenced was a population of CD138-negative cells sorted from bone marrow. The DNA of the CDR3 is TGTGCCATCAAGGGGGCCGGGAACACCGGGGAGCTGTTTTTT. Encoded protein: CAIKGAGNTGELFF.